The source of this T cell receptor beta chain is a study of blood T cell repertoires in COVID-19. Study information: Samples came from the United States, Italy and Spain, spanning acute and convalescent COVID-19. Nucleic acid was either cDNA or gDNA, and it came from T cells, B-cell-depleted T cells, or PBMCs.

Original processing methods: Amplifying reference gene primers gave estimates of nucleated cell counts. Generated by immunoSEQ multiplex PCR, the TCRdb table keeps only in-frame clones and is missing some. Clone size and V and J calls were adopted from that table, with D and trimming inferred from the DNA. This table holds about 8,000 clones, more than 80% found once. Trimming left V 5 bases short and J 3 bases short, with 12 bases between. The V gene's germline CDR1 is SEHNR and CDR2 FQNEAQ (reference sequence). The CDR3 sequence is 14 residues long. This receptor was obtained from a human donor in a cohort sampled during active COVID-19. The sequencing input was peripheral blood. This chain joins TRBV7-9 and TRBJ2-3; TRBD1 might be the D (5 bases). The DNA for the CDR3 is TGTGCCAGCAGCCTTCGCCAGGGTACAGATACGCAGTATTTT. Its translation is CASSLRQGTDTQYF.